These 4 T cell receptor beta chains came from one sample sequenced in a study of blood T cell repertoires in COVID-19 (dated by TCRdb to the early 2020s). The receptor library was made with the immunoSEQ multiplex PCR assay. TCRdb re-hosts the immuneACCESS table, in-frame sequences only. Its copies lack some clones; in the studies checked, an unresolved V gene accounts for under half of them, and the cause for the rest is not known. A total of 130,000 to 150,000 clones appear in this sample, 80% to 90% of them only once. About 8% of the sample is in the top ten clones. Sequences were obtained from peripheral blood. The receptors were sampled from a woman aged 55-69 years with COVID-19, enrolled during active disease.

This chain joins TRBV29-1 and TRBJ1-1, with 7 bases matching TRBD1. The CDR3 spans 11 residues. With V trimmed by 5 bases and J by 12 bases, 9 bases remained unmatched. The V gene's germline CDR1 is SQVTM and CDR2 ANQGSEA. This chain's CDR3 is CSVKTGVGTFF. DNA for the CDR3: TGCAGCGTTAAAACAGGGGTAGGAACTTTCTTT. Full variable domain (missing parts from reference TRBV29-1 and TRBJ1-1): SAVISQKPSRDICQRGTSLTIQCQVDSQVTMMFWYRQQPGQSLTLIATANQGSEATYESGFVIDKFPISRPNLTFSTLTVSNMSPEDSSIYLCSVKTGVGTFFGQGTRLTVV.

The chain is built from TRBV5-3 and TRBJ2-7; 9 nucleotides align to TRBD2. TRBV5-3 is sorted into the ORF group, with uncertain function. The CDR3 runs to 13 residues. The V and J ends lost 5 bases and 9 bases, in that order; junction bases with no gene match: 9. The CDR3 protein is CARSTKKTSGQYF. As DNA, the CDR3 is TGTGCCAGAAGTACAAAAAAGACTAGCGGGCAGTACTTC.

The table lists this clone with a few counts. The chain links TRBV18 to TRBJ1-1; D is unclear. This CDR3 has 13 amino acids. V was cut by 7 bases and J by 1 base, with 10 bases left in between. CDR1 KGHSH and CDR2 LQKENI come from the germline V gene. CDR3 sequence: CASFPGRNTEAFF. The CDR3 bases are TGTGCCAGCTTCCCGGGGAGGAACACTGAAGCTTTCTTT.

The chain links TRBV6-1 to TRBJ1-1; 7 bases match TRBD1. This CDR3 has 12 amino acids. The germline gives CDR1 MNHNS, CDR2 SASEGT. J was trimmed by 11 bases and V by 3 bases; bases with no gene match: 6. The CDR3 coding sequence is TGTGCCAGCAGTGACCCGGGACAGAGGGCTTTCTTT. Translating it yields CASSDPGQRAFF.